These T cell receptor beta chains were read from a single sample in a study of breast tumors, draining lymph nodes, adjacent tissues. Each CDR3 protein is one row after TCRdb ran MiXCR on the multiplex PCR reads. The top ten hold about 3.7% of the sample, which has some 170,000 distinct CDR3 sequences, approximately 33% seen once. Specimen: axillary lymph node tissue. These TCRs come from a female donor with breast cancer. Some clones in this sample may be carry-over from other donors' samples. CDR3s include the opening cysteine and the closing phenylalanine or tryptophan. The order of the fields is V gene, clone size, D gene, J gene, CDR3 protein, CDR3 DNA. D genes are given only for firm matches. Some rows have no size entry. The others give once, few or many, or a class for an expanded clone.

V gene: TRBV12-5; clone size: .; D gene: TRBD2; J gene: TRBJ2-5; CDR3 protein: CASGLVRAGAKETQYF; CDR3 DNA: TGTGCTAGTGGTTTGGTACGAGCGGGAGCTAAAGAGACCCAGTACTTC
V gene: TRBV24-1; clone size: many; D gene: TRBD2; J gene: TRBJ2-5; CDR3 protein: CATSREGETQYF; CDR3 DNA: TGTGCCACCAGCAGGGAGGGGGAGACCCAGTACTTC
V gene: TRBV9; clone size: many; D gene: .; J gene: TRBJ2-3; CDR3 protein: CASSSAPDTQYF; CDR3 DNA: TGTGCCAGCAGCTCAGCGCCAGATACGCAGTATTTT
V gene: TRBV10-3; clone size: many; D gene: TRBD2; J gene: TRBJ2-5; CDR3 protein: CAISESGREEETQYF; CDR3 DNA: TGTGCCATCAGTGAGAGCGGGAGGGAAGAAGAGACCCAGTACTTC
V gene: TRBV18; clone size: many; D gene: .; J gene: TRBJ1-5; CDR3 protein: CASSLSDSNQPQHF; CDR3 DNA: TGTGCCAGCTCACTTTCTGATAGCAATCAGCCCCAGCATTTT
V gene: TRBV20-1; clone size: few; D gene: TRBD1; J gene: TRBJ2-7; CDR3 protein: CSARAKDRGYEQYF; CDR3 DNA: TGCAGTGCTAGAGCGAAGGACAGGGGCTACGAGCAGTACTTC
V gene: TRBV11-2; clone size: many; D gene: .; J gene: TRBJ2-2; CDR3 protein: CASSFPGELFF; CDR3 DNA: TGTGCCAGCAGCTTTCCCGGGGAGCTGTTTTTT
V gene: TRBV12-3/TRBV12-4; clone size: many; D gene: .; J gene: TRBJ1-5; CDR3 protein: CASSLSGSSQPQHF; CDR3 DNA: TGTGCCAGCAGTTTAAGCGGTTCGAGTCAGCCCCAGCATTTT
V gene: TRBV2; clone size: .; D gene: TRBD1; J gene: TRBJ2-2; CDR3 protein: CASRVPGQGATGELFF; CDR3 DNA: TGTGCCAGCAGAGTACCGGGACAGGGGGCAACCGGGGAGCTGTTTTTT
V gene: TRBV11-2; clone size: many; D gene: .; J gene: TRBJ1-3; CDR3 protein: CASSLDFGSGNTIYF; CDR3 DNA: TGTGCCAGCAGCTTAGATTTTGGTTCTGGAAACACCATATATTTT
V gene: TRBV11-1; clone size: many; D gene: .; J gene: TRBJ1-6; CDR3 protein: CASSLFQYNSPLHF; CDR3 DNA: TGTGCCAGCAGCTTATTCCAGTATAATTCACCCCTCCACTTT
V gene: TRBV12-3/TRBV12-4; clone size: .; D gene: .; J gene: TRBJ1-5; CDR3 protein: CASSPGLAGAINQPQHF; CDR3 DNA: TGTGCCAGCAGTCCGGGACTAGCGGGGGCGATCAATCAGCCCCAGCATTTT
V gene: TRBV10-3; clone size: many; D gene: TRBD2; J gene: TRBJ2-2; CDR3 protein: CAISDPTSGTTGELFF; CDR3 DNA: TGTGCCATCAGTGACCCCACTAGCGGGACCACCGGGGAGCTGTTTTTT
V gene: TRBV20-1; clone size: many; D gene: .; J gene: TRBJ2-1; CDR3 protein: CSAPWAVKSYNEQFF; CDR3 DNA: TGCAGTGCCCCGTGGGCGGTAAAAAGCTACAATGAGCAGTTCTTC
V gene: TRBV2; clone size: many; D gene: .; J gene: TRBJ1-3; CDR3 protein: CASSTGSGNTIYF; CDR3 DNA: TGTGCCAGCAGCACAGGCTCTGGAAACACCATATATTTT
V gene: TRBV28; clone size: .; D gene: .; J gene: TRBJ1-6; CDR3 protein: CASSEGSYNSPLHF; CDR3 DNA: TGTGCTAGCTCTGAGGGCTCCTATAATTCACCCCTCCACTTT
V gene: TRBV20-1; clone size: many; D gene: TRBD1; J gene: TRBJ2-7; CDR3 protein: CSATRTGGLSEQYF; CDR3 DNA: TGCAGTGCCACACGGACAGGGGGACTCTCCGAGCAGTACTTC
V gene: TRBV28; clone size: .; D gene: TRBD1; J gene: TRBJ1-2; CDR3 protein: CASRGGGQGRGGYTF; CDR3 DNA: TGTGCCAGCAGAGGAGGGGGACAGGGGAGAGGTGGCTACACCTTC
V gene: TRBV12-3/TRBV12-4; clone size: many; D gene: .; J gene: TRBJ2-3; CDR3 protein: CASSHDGSTDTQYF; CDR3 DNA: TGTGCCAGCAGTCACGACGGGAGCACAGATACGCAGTATTTT
V gene: TRBV20-1; clone size: .; D gene: .; J gene: TRBJ2-3; CDR3 protein: CSARDGKGTDTQYF; CDR3 DNA: TGCAGTGCTAGAGATGGGAAGGGGACAGATACGCAGTATTTT
V gene: TRBV24-1; clone size: .; D gene: TRBD2; J gene: TRBJ2-5; CDR3 protein: CATSDLTGGPRETQYF; CDR3 DNA: TGTGCCACCAGTGATTTAACGGGAGGGCCAAGGGAGACCCAGTACTTC
V gene: TRBV2; clone size: .; D gene: TRBD2; J gene: TRBJ2-5; CDR3 protein: CASSGSVVSGGGQETQYF; CDR3 DNA: TGTGCCAGCAGTGGTTCGGTCGTTAGCGGGGGGGGCCAAGAGACCCAGTACTTC
V gene: TRBV7-9; clone size: .; D gene: .; J gene: TRBJ1-5; CDR3 protein: CASSFDNSNQPQHF; CDR3 DNA: TGTGCCAGCAGCTTCGATAATAGCAATCAGCCCCAGCATTTT
V gene: TRBV27; clone size: many; D gene: .; J gene: TRBJ2-7; CDR3 protein: CASSRWGREQYF; CDR3 DNA: TGTGCCAGCAGTCGGTGGGGTCGGGAGCAGTACTTC
V gene: TRBV5-8; clone size: .; D gene: .; J gene: TRBJ1-1; CDR3 protein: CASSFYPGPSRLNTEAFF; CDR3 DNA: TGTGCCAGCAGCTTCTACCCGGGACCATCAAGATTGAACACTGAAGCTTTCTTT
V gene: TRBV28; clone size: few; D gene: TRBD1; J gene: TRBJ2-1; CDR3 protein: CASTGTGGFNEQFF; CDR3 DNA: TGTGCCAGCACCGGGACAGGGGGTTTCAATGAGCAGTTCTTC
V gene: TRBV3-1; clone size: many; D gene: .; J gene: TRBJ1-4; CDR3 protein: CASSRQATNEKLFF; CDR3 DNA: TGTGCCAGCAGTCGACAGGCAACTAATGAAAAACTGTTTTTT
V gene: TRBV9; clone size: many; D gene: TRBD2; J gene: TRBJ2-5; CDR3 protein: CASSRGASGEQETQYF; CDR3 DNA: TGTGCCAGCAGCCGGGGGGCTAGCGGGGAACAAGAGACCCAGTACTTC
V gene: TRBV20-1; clone size: many; D gene: TRBD1; J gene: TRBJ1-2; CDR3 protein: CSASTQGAVYGYTF; CDR3 DNA: TGCAGTGCTTCCACACAGGGGGCGGTCTATGGCTACACCTTC
V gene: TRBV7-9; clone size: once; D gene: .; J gene: TRBJ1-5; CDR3 protein: CASSGGGGGDQPQHF; CDR3 DNA: TGTGCCAGCAGCGGGGGGGGAGGAGGCGATCAGCCCCAGCACTTT
V gene: TRBV5-1; clone size: .; D gene: .; J gene: TRBJ2-7; CDR3 protein: CASSLGLDGEQYF; CDR3 DNA: TGCGCCAGCAGCTTGGGGCTTGATGGCGAACAGTACTTC
V gene: TRBV3-1; clone size: once; D gene: TRBD1; J gene: TRBJ1-2; CDR3 protein: CASSSRQGDYGYTF; CDR3 DNA: TGTGCCAGCAGCTCCCGACAGGGTGACTATGGCTACACCTTC
V gene: TRBV7-8; clone size: many; D gene: .; J gene: TRBJ2-1; CDR3 protein: CASSLRESSYNEQFF; CDR3 DNA: TGTGCCAGCAGCTTACGAGAAAGCTCCTACAATGAGCAGTTCTTC
V gene: TRBV15; clone size: .; D gene: TRBD2; J gene: TRBJ2-3; CDR3 protein: CAASRSLGRGSVDTQYF; CDR3 DNA: TGTGCCGCCAGCCGATCCCTGGGGCGGGGGAGCGTAGATACGCAGTATTTC
V gene: TRBV7-9; clone size: many; D gene: TRBD2; J gene: TRBJ2-7; CDR3 protein: CASSWGGEGHEQYF; CDR3 DNA: TGTGCCAGCAGCTGGGGCGGGGAGGGCCACGAGCAGTACTTC
V gene: TRBV5-4; clone size: .; D gene: TRBD1; J gene: TRBJ2-7; CDR3 protein: CASSLAGQEPYEQYF; CDR3 DNA: TGTGCCAGCAGCCTGGCGGGACAGGAGCCCTACGAGCAGTACTTC
V gene: TRBV29-1; clone size: .; D gene: TRBD1; J gene: TRBJ2-7; CDR3 protein: CSSWTGGYEQYF; CDR3 DNA: TGCAGCTCCTGGACAGGGGGCTACGAGCAGTACTTC
V gene: TRBV20-1; clone size: many; D gene: TRBD2; J gene: TRBJ2-1; CDR3 protein: CSARLLAPNNEQFF; CDR3 DNA: TGCAGTGCTAGACTACTAGCGCCCAACAATGAGCAGTTCTTC
V gene: TRBV13; clone size: .; D gene: .; J gene: TRBJ2-2; CDR3 protein: CASSSRWTGELFF; CDR3 DNA: TGTGCCAGCAGCTCTCGGTGGACCGGGGAGCTGTTTTTT
V gene: TRBV11-3; clone size: many; D gene: .; J gene: TRBJ2-7; CDR3 protein: CASSLGFLGDEQYF; CDR3 DNA: TGTGCCAGCAGCTTGGGCTTCCTAGGCGACGAGCAGTACTTC
V gene: TRBV20-1; clone size: many; D gene: .; J gene: TRBJ1-2; CDR3 protein: CSARDQAEGTNYGYTF; CDR3 DNA: TGCAGTGCTAGAGATCAGGCGGAGGGAACTAACTATGGCTACACCTTC
V gene: TRBV12-3/TRBV12-4; clone size: .; D gene: .; J gene: TRBJ1-2; CDR3 protein: CASSFWSGGNYGYTF; CDR3 DNA: TGTGCCAGCAGTTTTTGGAGCGGGGGGAACTATGGCTACACCTTC
V gene: TRBV7-2; clone size: many; D gene: TRBD1; J gene: TRBJ2-1; CDR3 protein: CASSSGQYNEQFF; CDR3 DNA: TGTGCCAGCAGCTCGGGACAGTACAATGAGCAGTTCTTC
V gene: TRBV5-1; clone size: .; D gene: TRBD1; J gene: TRBJ1-3; CDR3 protein: CASSLAAVGQGETKGNTIYF; CDR3 DNA: TGCGCCAGCAGCTTGGCCGCCGTGGGACAGGGGGAAACAAAAGGGAACACCATATATTTT
V gene: TRBV20-1; clone size: many; D gene: .; J gene: TRBJ2-7; CDR3 protein: CSARGQSYEQYF; CDR3 DNA: TGCAGTGCTAGAGGACAGTCCTACGAGCAGTACTTC
V gene: TRBV5-1; clone size: many; D gene: TRBD1; J gene: TRBJ1-2; CDR3 protein: CASSPPDRGYGYTF; CDR3 DNA: TGCGCCAGCAGCCCCCCGGACAGGGGCTATGGCTACACCTTC
V gene: TRBV9; clone size: .; D gene: .; J gene: TRBJ1-1; CDR3 protein: CASSVEGYTEAFF; CDR3 DNA: TGTGCCAGCAGCGTAGAGGGGTACACTGAAGCTTTCTTT
V gene: TRBV5-1; clone size: few; D gene: .; J gene: TRBJ2-5; CDR3 protein: CASSFDGTGSRETQYF; CDR3 DNA: TGCGCCAGCAGCTTTGATGGAACAGGGTCGAGAGAGACCCAGTACTTC
V gene: TRBV28; clone size: many; D gene: .; J gene: TRBJ1-6; CDR3 protein: CASSSGASTYNSPLHF; CDR3 DNA: TGTGCCAGCAGTTCGGGGGCATCAACCTATAATTCACCCCTCCACTTT
V gene: TRBV9; clone size: .; D gene: .; J gene: TRBJ2-3; CDR3 protein: CASSVLGTDTQYF; CDR3 DNA: TGTGCCAGCAGCGTTCTAGGCACAGATACGCAGTATTTT
V gene: TRBV7-9; clone size: many; D gene: .; J gene: TRBJ1-5; CDR3 protein: CASGGSQPQHF; CDR3 DNA: TGTGCCAGCGGGGGGAGTCAGCCCCAGCATTTT
V gene: TRBV2; clone size: many; D gene: .; J gene: TRBJ2-5; CDR3 protein: CALQSSETQYF; CDR3 DNA: TGTGCCCTCCAGTCGTCGGAGACCCAGTACTTC
V gene: TRBV11-2; clone size: many; D gene: TRBD2; J gene: TRBJ2-1; CDR3 protein: CASSLVSRTSGNEQFF; CDR3 DNA: TGTGCCAGCAGCTTAGTTTCTAGGACTAGCGGCAATGAGCAGTTCTTC
V gene: TRBV6-2/TRBV6-3; clone size: many; D gene: .; J gene: TRBJ2-7; CDR3 protein: CASRQGSYEQYF; CDR3 DNA: TGTGCCAGCAGGCAAGGTTCCTACGAGCAGTACTTC